The following is a T cell receptor beta chain sequence with its context. The antigen remains unidentified. This record belongs to a study of blood T cells in healthy people across ages. Study conclusions and caveats: TCR beta diversity per million T cells fell roughly linearly with age.

With a J-beta primer mix and a sample-barcoded 5' primer, a second PCR ran 7 to 11 cycles. Via MiXCR, TCRdb re-called the 5' RACE reads, giving one row per CDR3 protein. Here the sample spans approximately 800,000 distinct CDR3 sequences, approximately 25% being singletons. These sequences were also reported in another study, on T cells of mothers and their children.

The origin of this receptor is a boy younger than 18 in good health. The sample was blood.

This CDR3 is CASSVSGHLTYGYTF. The CDR3 DNA is TGTGCCAGCAGCGTGTCGGGACACCTCACGTATGGCTACACCTTC. The chain carries TRBV7-9 and TRBJ1-2, with D possibly being TRBD1 (6 bases). CDR1 SEHNR and CDR2 FQNEAQ come from the germline V gene (reference sequence). V lost 5 bases and J 5 bases, leaving 18 bases between the germline ends. The CDR3 is 15 residues long.